The rows below give T cell receptor beta chains drawn from one sample of a study of lymphopenia after photon versus proton radiotherapy. The repertoire was sequenced with immunoSEQ multiplex PCR; TCRdb's copy has only in-frame clones and lacks some. The table shows 89,000 or so clones, with more than 70% occurring only once. The sequencing here drew on peripheral blood, taken from a patient treated with proton-based radiotherapy. The receptors come from a man between 60 and 70 years old with pancreatic cancer. Each CDR3 is given with its conserved first and last residue. A D gene is named only where the DNA matches it firmly. Size is omitted from some rows. Given values are once, few, many or a class for expanded clones.

D | J | size | V | CDR3 | DNA
- | TRBJ2-3 | - | TRBV25-1 | CASTKSGGADTQYF | TGTGCCAGCACCAAAAGTGGAGGAGCAGATACGCAGTATTTT
TRBD1 | TRBJ2-1 | - | TRBV6-1 | CASSPDRGSYNEQFF | TGTGCCAGCAGTCCTGACAGGGGCTCCTACAATGAGCAGTTCTTC
TRBD2 | TRBJ2-3 | - | TRBV28 | CASRNVAGLSTDTQYF | TGTGCCAGCAGGAATGTAGCGGGCCTTTCCACAGATACGCAGTATTTT
- | TRBJ2-1 | once | TRBV5-6 | CASSLPTNSYNEQFF | TGTGCCAGCAGCTTACCCACGAACTCCTACAATGAGCAGTTCTTC
- | TRBJ2-3 | - | TRBV9 | CASSVRAGTSTDTQYF | TGTGCCAGCAGCGTACGCGCCGGGACTAGCACAGATACGCAGTATTTT
- | TRBJ1-2 | few | TRBV6-5 | CASSYRGGDYGYTF | TGTGCCAGCAGTTACCGTGGGGGGGACTATGGCTACACCTTC
TRBD1 | TRBJ2-3 | - | TRBV10-3 | CAISTDRGRTDTQYF | TGTGCCATCAGCACGGACAGGGGACGCACAGATACGCAGTATTTT
- | TRBJ1-3 | - | TRBV27 | CASSPGPIRLSSGNTIYF | TGTGCCAGCAGTCCGGGACCTATCCGGTTGAGCTCTGGAAACACCATATATTTT
TRBD1 | TRBJ2-5 | few | TRBV28 | CASSQATGVETQYF | TGTGCCAGCAGCCAAGCCACAGGGGTTGAGACCCAGTACTTC
- | TRBJ1-4 | - | TRBV28 | CASSLLAGFNEKLFF | TGTGCCAGCAGTTTACTCGCGGGGTTTAATGAAAAACTGTTTTTT
TRBD2 | TRBJ2-1 | - | TRBV13 | CASSLQSSGRPGSYNEQFF | TGTGCCAGCAGCTTACAATCTAGCGGGAGGCCGGGATCCTACAATGAGCAGTTCTTC
- | TRBJ2-5 | - | TRBV10-3 | CAISARGETQYF | TGTGCCATCAGTGCTCGGGGGGAGACCCAGTACTTC
- | TRBJ2-7 | - | TRBV6-1 | CASSVARGWQGFYEQYF | TGTGCCAGCAGTGTCGCCCGCGGTTGGCAGGGATTCTACGAGCAGTACTTC
TRBD2 | TRBJ2-7 | - | TRBV30 | CAWGSGSGHEQYF | TGTGCCTGGGGTAGCGGGAGTGGACACGAGCAGTACTTC
TRBD1 | TRBJ1-2 | once | TRBV19 | CASSARRRDRSYAFYGYTF | TGTGCCAGTAGTGCCAGACGGCGGGACAGGAGCTATGCTTTCTATGGCTACACCTTC
TRBD1 | TRBJ1-1 | - | TRBV19 | CASSSQTGRGNTEAFF | TGTGCCAGTAGTTCCCAGACAGGGCGGGGGAACACTGAAGCTTTCTTT
- | TRBJ2-1 | - | TRBV7-2 | CASSPGPFAGQFF | TGTGCCAGCAGCCCCGGACCGTTCGCGGGGCAGTTCTTC
- | TRBJ2-3 | - | TRBV10-3 | CAISEWGLSADTQYF | TGTGCCATCAGTGAGTGGGGGCTAAGCGCAGATACGCAGTATTTT
TRBD1 | TRBJ1-4 | - | TRBV11-2 | CASSQTGTGEKLFF | TGTGCCAGCAGCCAGACAGGGACCGGTGAAAAACTGTTTTTT
- | TRBJ1-2 | - | TRBV5-1 | CASSHDGNYGYTF | TGCGCCAGCAGCCACGACGGAAACTATGGCTACACCTTC
TRBD1 | TRBJ1-1 | - | TRBV30 | CAWSVKTGGMNTEAFF | TGTGCCTGGAGTGTAAAGACAGGGGGTATGAACACTGAAGCTTTCTTT
TRBD2 | TRBJ2-7 | - | TRBV19 | CASSSSGTSRLGSSYEQYF | TGTGCCAGTAGTTCTTCCGGGACTAGCCGGTTGGGGAGCTCCTACGAGCAGTACTTC
TRBD1 | TRBJ2-7 | - | TRBV4-3 | CASSTWTGPGYEQYF | TGCGCCAGCAGCACATGGACAGGGCCTGGATACGAGCAGTACTTC
- | TRBJ2-7 | - | TRBV7-2 | CASGRSSAYEQYF | TGTGCCAGCGGGAGAAGTTCAGCCTACGAGCAGTACTTC
- | TRBJ1-2 | - | TRBV4-1 | CASSQAQYGYTF | TGCGCCAGCAGCCAAGCCCAATATGGCTACACCTTC
TRBD2 | TRBJ2-1 | - | TRBV5-5 | CASSFGGSSYNEQFF | TGTGCCAGCAGCTTCGGCGGGAGCTCCTACAATGAGCAGTTCTTC
- | TRBJ1-4 | - | TRBV19 | CASSQGGEKLFF | TGTGCCAGTAGCCAGGGCGGGGAAAAACTGTTTTTT
- | TRBJ1-1 | - | TRBV15 | CATSRGPGLGNTEAFF | TGTGCCACCAGCAGGGGACCGGGACTTGGAAACACTGAAGCTTTCTTT
TRBD2 | TRBJ2-3 | - | TRBV30 | CAWSVLSGKTDTQYF | TGTGCCTGGAGTGTACTGAGCGGGAAAACAGATACGCAGTATTTT
- | TRBJ2-3 | once | TRBV5-4 | CASSLKTTRGDTQYF | TGTGCCAGCAGCTTGAAAACTACCCGGGGAGATACGCAGTATTTT
- | TRBJ1-5 | - | TRBV6-5 | CARVKPLWGNQPQHF | TGTGCCAGAGTGAAACCCCTCTGGGGCAATCAGCCCCAGCATTTT
- | TRBJ2-3 | - | TRBV4-1 | CASSQGFQGPKGDTQYF | TGCGCCAGCAGCCAAGGGTTCCAGGGTCCAAAGGGGGATACGCAGTATTTT
- | TRBJ2-7 | few | TRBV5-8 | CASSIPTARPYEQYF | TGTGCCAGCAGCATCCCGACAGCGCGACCCTACGAGCAGTACTTC
TRBD1 | TRBJ2-3 | - | TRBV7-2 | CASSSGQGADTQYF | TGTGCCAGCAGCTCCGGACAGGGGGCAGATACGCAGTATTTT
TRBD1 | TRBJ2-7 | - | TRBV7-2 | CASSGDRARYEQYF | TGTGCCAGCAGTGGCGACAGGGCCCGCTACGAGCAGTACTTC
- | TRBJ2-1 | - | TRBV5-8 | CASTPRARGGNEQFF | TGTGCCAGCACCCCCAGGGCTAGGGGGGGGAATGAGCAGTTCTTC
- | TRBJ2-1 | - | TRBV25-1 | CASSGGPSNEQFF | TGTGCCAGCAGTGGGGGACCTTCAAATGAGCAGTTCTTC
- | TRBJ1-4 | - | TRBV29-1 | CSVRREEKLFF | TGCAGCGTTCGGAGGGAAGAAAAACTGTTTTTT
- | TRBJ2-5 | - | TRBV13 | CASSPGLKETQYF | TGTGCCAGCAGCCCCGGACTCAAAGAGACCCAGTACTTC
- | TRBJ2-7 | few | TRBV13 | CASSLLDRSGSQSYEQYF | TGTGCCAGCAGCCTTCTTGACCGCAGCGGCTCCCAATCCTACGAGCAGTACTTC
- | TRBJ2-3 | - | TRBV11-2 | CASSLRQRTSDTQYF | TGTGCCAGCAGCTTACGTCAGCGGACCTCAGATACGCAGTATTTT
- | TRBJ2-5 | - | TRBV2 | CASSGQRETQYF | TGTGCCAGCAGCGGACAGCGGGAGACCCAGTACTTC
- | TRBJ2-5 | - | TRBV15 | CATSRDMETQYF | TGTGCCACCAGCAGAGATATGGAGACCCAGTACTTC
- | TRBJ1-2 | - | TRBV28 | CASSLTGTYTF | TGTGCCAGCAGTCTTACAGGGACATACACCTTC
- | TRBJ1-2 | - | TRBV7-2 | CASSFLSVGRINYGYTF | TGTGCCAGCAGCTTCCTCTCGGTTGGGAGAATTAACTATGGCTACACCTTC
- | TRBJ2-3 | - | TRBV5-8 | CASSPGRDTQYF | TGTGCCAGCAGCCCAGGGCGGGATACGCAGTATTTT
- | TRBJ2-5 | - | TRBV11-2 | CASSLVASGVYQETQYF | TGTGCCAGCAGCTTAGTGGCGAGCGGAGTGTACCAAGAGACCCAGTACTTC
TRBD1 | TRBJ2-5 | - | TRBV28 | CASSWDRGFGITKETQYF | TGTGCCAGCAGTTGGGACAGGGGGTTCGGAATAACCAAAGAGACCCAGTACTTC
- | TRBJ2-1 | - | TRBV25-1 | CASSAANEQFF | TGTGCCAGCAGTGCGGCCAATGAGCAGTTCTTC
TRBD2 | TRBJ2-4 | - | TRBV7-9 | CASRFSGLAGNIQYF | TGTGCCAGCAGGTTCTCGGGACTAGCGGGAAACATTCAGTACTTC
TRBD1 | TRBJ1-4 | few | TRBV27 | CASSPGQLGNEKLFF | TGTGCCAGCAGCCCGGGACAGCTGGGGAATGAAAAACTGTTTTTT
TRBD2 | TRBJ2-1 | - | TRBV19 | CASSRTSGNSYNEQFF | TGTGCCAGTAGTAGGACTAGCGGGAACTCCTACAATGAGCAGTTCTTC
- | TRBJ2-1 | - | TRBV28 | CASKPDTFRDEQFF | TGTGCCAGCAAGCCGGACACTTTTCGGGATGAGCAGTTCTTC
TRBD1 | TRBJ1-1 | - | TRBV15 | CATNAGQGWTEAFF | TGTGCCACCAACGCGGGACAGGGGTGGACTGAAGCTTTCTTT
TRBD2 | TRBJ2-7 | - | TRBV27 | CASSPQGPSGSYEQYF | TGTGCCAGCAGTCCACAAGGGCCTAGCGGGAGCTACGAGCAGTACTTC
TRBD1 | TRBJ2-2 | few | TRBV7-6 | CASSFFSGQLNTGELFF | TGTGCCAGCAGCTTCTTTTCGGGACAGCTTAACACCGGGGAGCTGTTTTTT